The source of this TCR beta chain is a study of T cells after yellow fever vaccination (dated by TCRdb to about 2019). Background for the entire study: The SMART-Seq v4 Ultra Low Input RNA kit was used to prepare libraries from fractions with low cell numbers. To follow T-cell clones before and after primary and booster YFV17D yellow fever vaccination, bulk TCR alpha and beta repertoires were sequenced over time. Two healthy male donors, one aged 18 to 30 and one aged 30 to 39 years, were included in the cohort. Bulk PBMC replicates and cell subsets were isolated from blood drawn at multiple timepoints before and after both primary and secondary immunization. Results and caveats for the whole study, not just this receptor: Because only a couple of donors were included in the study, the extent to which the findings can be generalized is limited. A small share of clonotypes was detected in both CD4 and CD8 compartments, with the overlap likely arising from convergent recombination. The secondary T-cell response was found to be weaker but faster than the primary response, with a peak reached on day 5 rather than on day 15. Most clones expanded after primary vaccination (around 97% of CD4 and roughly 90% of CD8) were re-detected after the booster, suggesting that broad memory maintenance occurred. Because abundant contaminating clonotypes from the bulk population could be contained in FACS-sorted repertoires, computational filtering was required.

Read against the paper, the sample's treatment or condition label means: live attenuated yellow fever vaccine strain. At each blood-draw timepoint, two biological replicates of bulk PBMCs were collected. PBMCs were isolated from peripheral blood using a standard Ficoll-Paque protocol. TriZol was used to extract RNA from bulk PBMCs, from CD4 and CD8 fractions, and from dextramer-positive and dextramer-negative fractions. The junction carries 13 bases between V and J, which are trimmed by 5 bases and 3 bases respectively. Counted from cysteine to phenylalanine, this CDR3 has 14 amino acids. Only the CDR3 DNA is retained, 42 bases long and in frame from the first base. The germline V gene encodes CDR1 SGHTA and CDR2 FQGNSA. The table lists this clonotype with many counts. The antigen this receptor binds is unknown. Base quality data are lacking; no much larger clone is found one base away. Sequencing was performed on an Illumina NovaSeq 6000. Synthesis of TCR cDNA relied on 5'RACE template switching, a step that introduced a universal primer site along with unique molecular identifiers. cDNA synthesis was primed from both the TCR alpha and TCR beta constant segments. Library amplification involved two PCR steps, and the second step added sample barcodes and sequencing adapters. Sequencing of libraries was done on Illumina HiSeq 2500 (2x100 bp) or NovaSeq (2x150 bp). The paper's data handling went like this. Reads were demultiplexed and collapsed into UMI consensus sequences with MIGEC, and V(D)J alignment was performed with MiXCR. Clonotypes responding to the vaccine were identified with edgeR on replicate PBMC samples, with the criteria of FDR below 0.01 and a log2 fold change above 5 up to day 15. Each bulk clonotype was labeled CD4 or CD8 based on which sequenced repertoire, CD4 or CD8, contained the clonotype at higher abundance. The public reads were run again by TCRdb, first through fastp at Q25 and then through MiXCR, and only productive beta chains were kept. Duplicate CDR3 protein sequences are folded into a single record with the most common DNA and genes. For this entry, the V and J calls and clone size follow TCRdb and not the study's own pipeline. The sample table records around 300,000 distinct CDR3 sequences; approximately 4% of these occur just once. 15% to 20% of the sample belongs to the ten largest clones.

This clonotype originated in a man in his late teens or twenties who received the YFV17D yellow fever vaccine. Material: PBMCs, obtained 15 days after the yellow fever booster vaccination. Recombination connected TRBV7-2 to TRBJ1-2; TRBD1 is a possible D gene, resting on 5 matching bases. The CDR3 amino acid sequence is: CASSRGGVDYGYTF. The DNA reads TGTGCCAGCAGCCGGGGAGGGGTTGACTATGGCTACACCTTC.